A single sample gave rise to the 21 T cell receptor beta chains below, sequenced in a study of OX40 agonist ivuxolimab in advanced cancers. Measured with immunoSEQ multiplex PCR; TCRdb has only the in-frame clones, and not every one. The data contain around 100,000 clones, about nine tenths of them seen just once; the ten biggest clones take up approximately 0.31%. The starting material was CD4+ or CD8+ T cells sorted from blood, obtained in a trial of the OX40 agonist ivuxolimab. The receptors come from an adult with an advanced solid tumor such as melanoma, head and neck, liver or kidney cancer.

This clone was picked up one time. V gene TRBV18 combines with J gene TRBJ2-1; 14 bases fit TRBD2. Losses at the gene ends were 8 bases for V and 6 bases for J; bases not matched to a gene: 9. Germline V CDR1 and CDR2: KGHSH, LQKENI. CDR3 length equals 16 residues. CDR3 nucleotides: TGTGCCAGCGCCCTTCCGGGACTAGCGGGAGTCAATGAGCAGTTCTTC. Translated, it gives CASALPGLAGVNEQFF.

The chain combines TRBV28 with TRBJ2-5, with D perhaps given as TRBD1 or TRBD2 (5 bases each). Germline lookup yields CDR1 MDHEN and CDR2 SYDVKM. V gave up 6 bases and J gave up 1 base, with 9 bases separating them. The CDR3 is 13 amino acids. The CDR3 loop is CASSLGTQETQYF. CDR3 DNA: TGTGCCAGCAGCCTCGGGACCCAAGAGACCCAGTACTTC.

The CDR3 sequence is CASSFGLASDTQYF. CDR3 coding DNA: TGTGCCAGCAGTTTTGGACTAGCGTCGGATACGCAGTATTTT. The chain combines TRBV28 with TRBJ2-3; 9 bases line up with TRBD2. CDR1 and CDR2 (germline): MDHEN, SYDVKM. This CDR3 is built from 14 residues. V was pared by 3 bases and J by 6 bases, with 4 bases of the junction left unmatched.

The V gene is TRBV7-2, the J gene TRBJ1-6; no reliable D call. Germline CDR1 is SGHTA and CDR2 is FQGNSA. The CDR3 runs 15 residues. Trimming shortened V by 6 bases and J by 3 bases, and 12 bases separated the two germline ends. CDR3 in amino acids: CASSTRANYNSPLHF. DNA of the CDR3: TGTGCCAGCAGTACCCGGGCCAACTATAATTCACCCCTCCACTTT. Combining the CDR3 with reference TRBV7-2 and TRBJ1-6 gives the whole variable domain GAGVSQSPSNKVTEKGKDVELRCDPISGHTALYWYRQSLGQGLEFLIYFQGNSAPDKSGLPSDRFSAERTGGSVSTLTIQRTQQEDSAVYLCASSTRANYNSPLHFGNGTRLTVT.

The V and J genes are TRBV7-6 and TRBJ2-5; 8 nucleotides agree with TRBD2. Germline V gives CDR1 SGHVS, CDR2 FNYEAQ. Trimming cost V 1 base and J 5 bases; bases outside gene matches: 15. This CDR3 spans 18 amino acids. The CDR3: CASSLGLREDPITETQYF. The CDR3 nucleotides are TGTGCCAGCAGCTTAGGTCTGCGGGAGGACCCCATTACTGAGACCCAGTACTTC.

About this clone: Sequence at one end of the junction differs from germline and may be a read error. V usage is TRBV4-2 and J usage is TRBJ2-5; TRBD2 agrees at 9 bases. This CDR3 is built from 15 residues. The V gene's germline CDR1 is LGHNA and CDR2 YNFKEQ. The CDR3 spells CAGSQDASGVETQYF. The CDR3 DNA is TGTGCCGGCAGCCAAGACGCTAGCGGGGTGGAGACCCAGTACTTC.

The table lists this clone with a count of one. The genes are TRBV7-2 and TRBJ1-1; no definite D call. CDR3 length: 13 residues. The V end lost 3 bases, the J end lost 9 bases, and 14 bases lay between the germline ends. Germline CDR1 and CDR2: SGHTA and FQGNSA. The CDR3 loop is CASSFGPSLQAFF. DNA for the CDR3: TGTGCCAGCAGCTTCGGACCCTCACTCCAAGCTTTCTTT.

A word on this clone: Other nucleotide sequences in the sample specify the same CDR3. The rearrangement joins TRBV5-1 to TRBJ2-7; 7 positions agree with TRBD2. The CDR3 runs 17 residues. Per the germline V gene, CDR1 is SGHRS and CDR2 is YFSETQ. V lost 0 bases, J lost 0 bases, and 9 bases stayed unmatched. The CDR3: CASSLAPSGESSYEQYF. In DNA, the CDR3 is TGCGCCAGCAGCTTGGCTCCTAGCGGAGAAAGCTCCTACGAGCAGTACTTC. The full variable domain, completed using reference TRBV5-1 and TRBJ2-7, is KAGVTQTPRYLIKTRGQQVTLSCSPISGHRSVSWYQQTPGQGLQFLFEYFSETQRNKGNFPGRFSGRQFSNSRSEMNVSTLELGDSALYLCASSLAPSGESSYEQYFGPGTRLTVT.

V gene TRBV19 combines with J gene TRBJ1-5; D is uncertain. Germline CDR1 LNHDA, CDR2 SQIVND (reference sequence). V was clipped by 8 bases and J by 2 bases, with 10 bases between them. The CDR3 length is 13 residues. The CDR3 loop is CASSSAGNQPQHF. The CDR3 region has the DNA TGTGCCAGTTCGTCAGCAGGCAATCAGCCCCAGCATTTT.

This clone appeared a few times. The V call is TRBV4-3, the J call TRBJ2-5; 13 nucleotides align to TRBD2. This CDR3 is 17 amino acids long. Trimming cost V 2 bases and J 4 bases; bases outside gene matches: 7. Germline CDR1 LGHNA, CDR2 YSLEER. The CDR3 region has the DNA TGCGCCAGCAGCCAACAATGGACTAGCGGGAGCTCAGAGACCCAGTACTTC. Translating it yields CASSQQWTSGSSETQYF.

J is TRBJ2-3 and V is TRBV2; 9 bases match TRBD2. This CDR3 has 15 amino acids. Germline CDR1 is SNHLY and CDR2 is FYNNEI. V trimming: 4 bases; J trimming: 4 bases; junction bases outside the gene matches: 6. The DNA of the CDR3 is TGTGCCAGCAGTGTTGGGGGCGGGAGGGCAGATACGCAGTATTTT. It yields the protein CASSVGGGRADTQYF.

The genes are TRBV7-9 and TRBJ2-1, with D perhaps TRBD2 (5 bases). Germline-derived CDR1 and CDR2 are SEHNR and FQNEAQ (reference sequence). Deletions cut 5 bases from V and 7 bases from J, with 9 bases between. CDR3 length: 12 amino acids. The CDR3 loop reads CASSDRGNEQFF. In DNA, the CDR3 is TGTGCCAGCAGCGATCGAGGGAATGAGCAGTTCTTC.

V gene TRBV14 combines with J gene TRBJ2-3, with a possible D match to TRBD2 (6 bases). The CDR3 length is 21 residues. V lost 2 bases and J 3 bases, leaving 30 bases between the germline ends. Germline loops: CDR1 SGHDN, CDR2 FVKESK. The CDR3: CASSQMVSPPWNGGATDTQYF. The DNA for the CDR3 is TGTGCCAGCAGCCAAATGGTGTCTCCCCCTTGGAACGGCGGGGCAACAGATACGCAGTATTTT.

The chain employs TRBV2 and TRBJ2-7; 13 bases fit TRBD2. The CDR3 extends over 14 amino acids. With V trimmed by 5 bases and J by 5 bases, 3 bases remained unmatched. Germline V gene lookup returns CDR1 SNHLY and CDR2 FYNNEI. CDR3 sequence: CASSRTSGSNEQYF. The CDR3, as DNA: TGTGCCAGCAGTCGGACTAGCGGGAGTAACGAGCAGTACTTC.

CDR3 DNA sequence: TGTGCCTGGAGTGCTCCCGGCCTCGGGGTCTACACCTTC. This encodes CAWSAPGLGVYTF. The chain uses TRBV30 and TRBJ1-2; D is ambiguous. The CDR3 is 13 residues long. V lost 1 base and J 10 bases, leaving 16 bases between the germline ends. Germline-derived CDR1 and CDR2 are GTSNPN and SVGIG (reference sequence).

The rearrangement links TRBV5-1 to TRBJ2-2, with unresolved D. Between the trimmed V and J ends, which lost 1 base and 7 bases, there was a span of 5 bases. CDR3 length: 12 residues. CDR1 and CDR2 from the germline V gene are SGHRS and YFSETQ. The CDR3 sequence: CASSLRVGELFF. In nucleotides, the CDR3 is TGCGCCAGCAGCTTGCGTGTCGGGGAGCTGTTTTTT.

V gene TRBV6-5 combines with J gene TRBJ2-3; no definite D call. Trimming left V 5 bases short and J 2 bases short, with 14 bases between. Germline V gene sequence: CDR1 MNHEY, CDR2 SVGAGI. The CDR3 spans 15 residues. The CDR3 DNA follows: TGTGCCAGCAGTAACGACGGCAAATCCACAGATACGCAGTATTTT. It is translated as CASSNDGKSTDTQYF.

This rearrangement joins TRBV7-2 to TRBJ2-3; D call uncertain. The V end was cut by 4 bases, the J end by 10 bases, with 12 bases between. This CDR3 comprises 12 residues. Germline V gives CDR1 SGHTA, CDR2 FQGNSA. The DNA for the CDR3 is TGTGCCAGCAGCTCTTTAGAAGGAGCGCAGTATTTT. This encodes CASSSLEGAQYF.

This chain connects TRBV28 to TRBJ2-7, with 8 bases fitting TRBD2. CDR1 and CDR2 (germline): MDHEN, SYDVKM. The CDR3 extends over 23 amino acids. The V and J ends lost 5 bases and 2 bases, in that order; junction bases with no gene match: 32. CDR3 amino acids: CASSAPLGSLAGVVSKGAYEQYF. In nucleotides, the CDR3 is TGTGCCAGCAGTGCACCTCTAGGGTCTCTAGCGGGCGTGGTTTCCAAGGGGGCCTACGAGCAGTACTTC.

This clone has more than one count but fewer than ten. This chain links TRBV7-9 with TRBJ2-7; TRBD2 is a possible D gene (5 bases). V was clipped by 1 base and J by 9 bases, with 10 bases between them. This CDR3 spans 12 amino acids. Germline V gene lookup returns CDR1 SEHNR and CDR2 FQNEAQ (reference sequence). The CDR3 DNA sequence: TGTGCCAGCAGCTTAGAAGGAGGTGGGCAGTACTTC. Its protein is CASSLEGGGQYF.

This clone turned up a few times. The V gene is TRBV28, the J gene TRBJ2-2; TRBD2 might be the D (5 bases). Between the trimmed V and J ends, which lost 5 bases and 4 bases, there was a span of 14 bases. Germline assignment: CDR1 MDHEN and CDR2 SYDVKM. CDR3 length: 15 residues. CDR3 loop: CASSTGNPFTGELFF. The DNA for the CDR3 is TGTGCCAGCAGTACCGGGAACCCATTCACCGGGGAGCTGTTTTTT.